What follows are 6 T cell receptor beta chains derived from one specimen sequenced in a study of blood T cell repertoires in COVID-19. The data were produced by immunoSEQ multiplex PCR, yet TCRdb's version contains in-frame clones alone and is incomplete. In the table there are about 80,000 clones, roughly 90% of which are singletons. The sample comprised peripheral blood. These receptor sequences come from a woman of 80 years or more with active or convalescent COVID-19.

DNA of the CDR3: TGTGCCATTCAGATTACCGGGACAGGGGACTATGGCTACACCTTC. Encoded protein: CAIQITGTGDYGYTF. The rearrangement uses TRBV28 and TRBJ1-2; 10 bases map to TRBD1. The CDR3 covers 15 residues. V shed 10 bases and J 3 bases; nucleotides not matched to a gene: 11. Germline lookup yields CDR1 MDHEN and CDR2 SYDVKM.

This chain uses TRBV6-2 or TRBV6-3 with TRBJ1-5; D is unresolved. CDR3 size: 12 residues. V dropped 4 bases and J dropped 8 bases, with 9 bases sitting between them. Per germline, CDR1 MNHEY and CDR2 SVGEGT. CDR3 coding DNA: TGTGCCAGCAGTTTGTATGTTGAGCCCCAGCATTTT. Residues: CASSLYVEPQHF.

The chain joins TRBV5-1 to TRBJ1-6; D is unresolved. V shed 0 bases and J shed 5 bases, with 9 bases lying between them. The germline gives CDR1 SGHRS, CDR2 YFSETQ. The CDR3 contains 15 residues. CDR3 amino acids: CASSLDGSDNSPLHF. The CDR3, as DNA: TGCGCCAGCAGCTTGGACGGGTCGGATAATTCACCCCTCCACTTT.

This chain uses TRBV5-6 with TRBJ1-2, with D perhaps TRBD1 (5 bases). Trimming took 0 bases from V and 7 from J, leaving 16 bases between them. Germline V gene data show CDR1 as SGHDT and CDR2 as YYEEEE. The CDR3 runs to 15 residues. The CDR3 DNA follows: TGTGCCAGCAGCTTGGGTGTGGGGGGTTCCTCTGGCTACACCTTC. It yields the protein CASSLGVGGSSGYTF.

CDR3 region: CASSFPDMGGAGANVLTF. The CDR3 DNA is TGTGCCAGCAGCTTCCCCGATATGGGGGGGGCTGGGGCCAACGTCCTGACTTTC. The chain joins TRBV7-6 to TRBJ2-6; 7 nucleotides match TRBD2. V dropped 3 bases and J dropped 2; count of bases not matched to a gene: 10. This CDR3 is built from 18 residues. CDR1 SGHVS and CDR2 FNYEAQ come from the germline V gene. Complete variable domain (other parts from reference TRBV7-6 and TRBJ2-6): GAGVSQSPRYKVTKRGQDVALRCDPISGHVSLYWYRQALGQGPEFLTYFNYEAQQDKSGLPNDRFSAERPEGSISTLTIQRTEQRDSAMYRCASSFPDMGGAGANVLTFGAGSRLTVL.

The V gene is TRBV6-5, the J gene TRBJ2-5, with 7 bases aligning to TRBD2. This CDR3 spans 15 amino acids. With V trimmed by 2 bases and J by 6 bases, 9 bases remained unmatched. Germline lookup yields CDR1 MNHEY and CDR2 SVGAGI. The CDR3 bases are TGTGCCAGCAGTTACGGGGCCACGGGGGGACAGACCCAGTACTTC. This gives the protein CASSYGATGGQTQYF.